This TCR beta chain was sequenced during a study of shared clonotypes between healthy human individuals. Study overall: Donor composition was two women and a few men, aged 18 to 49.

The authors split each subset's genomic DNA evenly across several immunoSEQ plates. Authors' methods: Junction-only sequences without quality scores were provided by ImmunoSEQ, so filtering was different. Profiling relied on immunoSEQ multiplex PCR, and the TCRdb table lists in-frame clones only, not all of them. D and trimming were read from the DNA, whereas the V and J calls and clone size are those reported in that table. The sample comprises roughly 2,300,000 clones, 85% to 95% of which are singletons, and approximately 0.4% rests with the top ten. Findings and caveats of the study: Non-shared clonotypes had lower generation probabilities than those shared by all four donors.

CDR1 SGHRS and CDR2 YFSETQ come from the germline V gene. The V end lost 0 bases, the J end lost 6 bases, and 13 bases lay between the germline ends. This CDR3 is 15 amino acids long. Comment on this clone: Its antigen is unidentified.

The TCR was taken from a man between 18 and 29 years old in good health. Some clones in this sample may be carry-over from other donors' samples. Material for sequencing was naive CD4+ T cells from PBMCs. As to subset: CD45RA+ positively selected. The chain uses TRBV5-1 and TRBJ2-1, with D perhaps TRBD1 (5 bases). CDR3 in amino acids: CASSLVQGSANEQFF. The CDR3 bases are TGCGCCAGCAGCTTGGTTCAGGGATCCGCCAATGAGCAGTTCTTC. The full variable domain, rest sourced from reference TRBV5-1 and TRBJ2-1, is KAGVTQTPRYLIKTRGQQVTLSCSPISGHRSVSWYQQTPGQGLQFLFEYFSETQRNKGNFPGRFSGRQFSNSRSEMNVSTLELGDSALYLCASSLVQGSANEQFFGPGTRLTVL.